These 30 T cell receptor beta chains share one sample of origin, sequenced in a study of regulatory T cells in long-lasting Graves disease. Noted time point: persistent/refractory GD, antithyroid drugs over 5 years with positive TRAb. Following extraction of RNA from PBMCs, that RNA was used to make the TCR library. HTBI primers from iRepertoire and Arm-PCR of CDR3 regions yielded the TCR beta libraries. MiXCR was run by TCRdb on the multiplex PCR reads, yielding one entry per CDR3 protein. The sample contains roughly 700,000 distinct CDR3 sequences, 30% of which appear only once. The input for sequencing was peripheral blood mononuclear cells (PBMCs), taken when the disease was refractory, from a patient treated with antithyroid drugs. These receptors came from a female donor with Graves disease.

V usage is TRBV13 and J usage is TRBJ2-7; the D is unclear. The CDR3 spans 14 residues. V lost 2 bases and J lost 3, with 11 bases in between. Germline assignment: CDR1 PRHDT and CDR2 FYEKMQ (reference sequence). DNA for the CDR3: TGTGCCAGCAGCTTACGTCAGGCAGTCTACGAGCAGTACTTC. Translated, it gives CASSLRQAVYEQYF. The variable domain in full, with the rest retrieved from reference TRBV13 and TRBJ2-7, is AAGVIQSPRHLIKEKRETATLKCYPIPRHDTVYWYQQGPGQDPQFLISFYEKMQSDKGSIPDRFSAQQFSDYHSELNMSSLELGDSALYFCASSLRQAVYEQYFGPGTRLTVT.

V and J are TRBV5-1 and TRBJ2-7; D is perhaps TRBD1 (5 bases). The CDR3 runs to 14 residues. V gave up 0 bases and J gave up 6 bases, with 13 bases separating them. The germline gives CDR1 SGHRS, CDR2 YFSETQ. CDR3 DNA: TGCGCCAGCAGCTTGGATGGGGCGTTGGGCGAGCAGTACTTC. Its translation: CASSLDGALGEQYF.

Worth noting for this clonotype: With a much larger clone just one base away, this may be a read error. Without the conserved terminal phenylalanine or tryptophan, this CDR3 likely stems from a read error. The V gene is TRBV11-2, the J gene TRBJ1-1; 7 bases line up with TRBD1. Trimming removed 3 bases from V and 0 bases from J; junction bases left unmatched: 4. This CDR3 spans 15 amino acids. Germline-derived CDR1 and CDR2 are SGHAT and FQNNGV. DNA of the CDR3: TGTGCCAGCAGCTTGGGACAGCGCATGAACACTGAAGCTTTCTCT. It is translated as CASSLGQRMNTEAFS.

This clonotype occurred many times. J is TRBJ2-6 and V is TRBV3-1, with D hard to call. With 2 bases removed from V and 1 base from J, the gap between germline ends came to 0 bases. This CDR3 contains 13 residues. Per germline, CDR1 LGHDT and CDR2 YNNKEL (reference sequence). CDR3 sequence (DNA): TGTGCCAGCAGCCAATCTGGGGCCAACGTCCTGACTTTC. Its translation: CASSQSGANVLTF.

The V call is TRBV7-2, the J call TRBJ2-7, with D possibly being TRBD1 or TRBD2 (5 bases each). The germline CDR1 and CDR2 sequences are SGHTA and FQGNSA. V lost 5 bases and J 6 bases, leaving 11 bases between the germline ends. The CDR3 length is 12 residues. The CDR3 protein is CASSHPGLEQYF. CDR3 nucleotides: TGTGCCAGCAGCCATCCGGGGCTCGAGCAGTACTTC.

This chain connects TRBV14 to TRBJ2-7; TRBD1 or TRBD2 may be the D gene (5 bases each). Germline V gene lookup returns CDR1 SGHDN and CDR2 FVKESK. The CDR3 is made up of 14 amino acids. V was trimmed by 1 base and J by 3 bases, leaving 10 bases between them. The CDR3 here is CASSQVRGNYEQYF. The CDR3 DNA is TGTGCCAGCAGCCAAGTCCGGGGCAACTACGAGCAGTACTTC. Full variable domain (rest looked up from reference TRBV14 and TRBJ2-7): EAGVTQFPSHSVIEKGQTVTLRCDPISGHDNLYWYRRVMGKEIKFLLHFVKESKQDESGMPNNRFLAERTGGTYSTLKVQPAELEDSGVYFCASSQVRGNYEQYFGPGTRLTVT.

There are a few counts of this clonotype. V is TRBV28 and J is TRBJ1-5, with TRBD1 identical over 7 bases. V shed 6 bases, J shed 5 bases, and the junction held 4 bases outside the gene matches. The CDR3 consists of 13 residues. Per germline, CDR1 MDHEN and CDR2 SYDVKM. CDR3 sequence reads: CASRRDSHQPQHF. The CDR3 coding sequence is TGTGCCAGCAGACGGGACAGTCATCAGCCCCAGCATTTT.

This clonotype was counted a few times. The V call is TRBV28, the J call TRBJ1-2; D is perhaps TRBD1 (5 bases). Germline V lookup: CDR1 MDHEN, CDR2 SYDVKM. The CDR3 contains 16 residues. Trimming took 5 bases from V and 3 from J, leaving 19 bases between them. The CDR3 DNA sequence: TGTGCCAGCAGTCCATCAGGGAAAGGGGAACACTATGGCTACACCTTC. Translation: CASSPSGKGEHYGYTF.

This sequence joins TRBV10-3 and TRBJ2-7, with 9 bases matching TRBD1. The ends lost 7 bases at V and 2 bases at J; junction bases unmatched: 6. Per germline, CDR1 ENHRY and CDR2 SYGVKD. The CDR3 has 14 amino acids. For the CDR3, the DNA is TGTGCCATCAATCATGGGACAGGGACCTACGAGCAGTACTTC. This translates into CAINHGTGTYEQYF.

The chain uses TRBV10-3 and TRBJ1-5; D is undetermined. The CDR3 is made up of 15 amino acids. The V end lost 3 bases, the J end lost 6 bases, and 15 bases lay between the germline ends. Germline CDR1 reads ENHRY; CDR2 reads SYGVKD. Here the CDR3 reads CAISDSDQTAQPQHF. The CDR3 DNA is TGTGCCATCAGTGATAGTGACCAAACCGCTCAGCCCCAGCATTTT.

This clonotype was counted between two and nine times. One end of the junction varies from germline; a read error may be responsible. Here the CDR3 DNA reads TGTGCCAGCAGCCTAGATGACACCGGGGAGCTGTTTTTT. Translation gives CASSLDDTGELFF. The chain joins TRBV11-3 to TRBJ2-2, with unresolved D. The CDR3 has 13 amino acids. CDR1 and CDR2 (germline): SGHNT, YENEEA. Complete variable domain (other parts from reference TRBV11-3 and TRBJ2-2): EAGVVQSPRYKIIEKKQPVAFWCNPISGHNTLYWYLQNLGQGPELLIRYENEEAVDDSQLPKDRFSAERLKGVDSTLKIQPAELGDSAVYLCASSLDDTGELFFGEGSRLTVL.

There are a few counts of this clonotype. The gene calls are TRBV10-3 and TRBJ1-4, with unresolved D. CDR3 length equals 12 residues. The V end lost 5 bases, the J end lost 8 bases, and 9 bases lay between the germline ends. Germline V gene data show CDR1 as ENHRY and CDR2 as SYGVKD. CDR3 in amino acids: CAISPGREKLFF. The CDR3 DNA follows: TGTGCCATCAGTCCGGGCCGGGAAAAACTGTTTTTT.

V is TRBV12-3 or TRBV12-4 and J is TRBJ2-1; TRBD2 matches 8 bases. CDR3 length: 16 residues. J gave up 3 bases and V 6 bases, and 10 bases lay outside the gene matches. The CDR3: CASSQSKREFYNEQFF. The CDR3 DNA sequence: TGTGCCAGCAGCCAAAGTAAGCGGGAGTTCTACAATGAGCAGTTCTTC.

This chain connects TRBV20-1 to TRBJ1-6; no firm D call. The CDR3 totals 14 residues. From germline, CDR1 is DFQATT and CDR2 SNEGSKA (reference sequence). Trimming stripped 5 bases from V and 6 bases from J, with 14 bases between. The CDR3 sequence: CSAPSGRLNSPLHF. For the CDR3, the DNA is TGCAGTGCTCCTAGCGGCAGACTTAATTCACCCCTCCACTTT.

The chain carries TRBV9 and TRBJ1-3; D uncertain. Trimming shortened V by 2 bases and J by 4 bases, and 13 bases separated the two germline ends. CDR3 size: 15 residues. CDR1 and CDR2 from the germline V gene are SGDLS and YYNGEE. The CDR3 is CASSVAGSYGNTIYF. The CDR3 DNA is TGTGCCAGCAGCGTCGCGGGTTCGTACGGAAACACCATATATTTT.

This clonotype was counted ten times or more. This chain joins TRBV6-2 or TRBV6-3 and TRBJ1-5; the match to TRBD1 covers 8 bases. This CDR3 contains 15 residues. J lost 1 base, V lost 4 bases, and 3 bases had no gene match. Germline assignment: CDR1 MNHEY and CDR2 SVGEGT. This chain's CDR3 is CASSSWTGSNQPQHF. The CDR3 DNA sequence: TGTGCCAGCAGTTCCTGGACAGGGAGCAATCAGCCCCAGCATTTT.

The chain is built from TRBV29-1 and TRBJ2-7, with 9 bases aligning to TRBD1. CDR1 and CDR2 (germline): SQVTM, ANQGSEA. Losses at the gene ends were 4 bases for V and 10 bases for J; bases not matched to a gene: 11. This CDR3 has 13 amino acids. The CDR3 nucleotides are TGCAGCGTTGTACTCGGGACAGGGCCCGAACAGTACTTC. Translation: CSVVLGTGPEQYF.

The J gene is TRBJ2-4, the V gene TRBV7-6; TRBD2 is a possible D gene (7 bases). This CDR3 spans 18 amino acids. V was trimmed by 5 bases and J by 2 bases, leaving 22 bases between them. CDR1 is SGHVS, CDR2 FNYEAQ, per germline. The CDR3 nucleotides are TGTGCCAGCAGCCCAGGCACAGCAAGGGGGACTACCAAAAACATTCAGTACTTC. Translation: CASSPGTARGTTKNIQYF.

This clonotype was seen only a few times. The chain combines TRBV2 with TRBJ1-2; 9 nucleotides match TRBD1. CDR1 is SNHLY, CDR2 FYNNEI, per germline. The junction had 6 bases not matched to a gene; V was cut back by 3 bases and J by 13 bases. The CDR3 covers 12 residues. CDR3 bases: TGTGCCAGCAGTGATCCGGGACAGGGTACCACCTTC. This translates into CASSDPGQGTTF.

This clonotype occurred many times. This chain joins TRBV12-3 or TRBV12-4 and TRBJ1-2; D not resolved. CDR3 length: 13 amino acids. Between the trimmed V and J ends, which lost 6 bases and 6 bases, there was a span of 14 bases. The CDR3 sequence: CASRPTKWNGYTF. In DNA, the CDR3 is TGTGCCAGCAGGCCCACCAAATGGAATGGCTACACCTTC.

This clonotype was picked up a small number of times. The chain links TRBV4-1 to TRBJ2-7, with TRBD1 matching 7 bases. The germline V gene encodes CDR1 MGHRA and CDR2 YSYEKL. Trimming took 1 base from V and 2 from J; bases not matched to a gene: 14. The CDR3 totals 18 residues. CDR3 sequence reads: CASSQAPTAYDRAYEQYF. Written as DNA, the CDR3 is TGCGCCAGCAGCCAAGCCCCGACAGCTTACGACAGGGCCTACGAGCAGTACTTC.

V gene TRBV14 combines with J gene TRBJ1-3; 9 bases fit TRBD1. The CDR3 consists of 16 residues. Germline V gene data show CDR1 as SGHDN and CDR2 as FVKESK. With 5 bases clipped from V and 1 base from J, the junction kept 6 bases outside the gene matches. The CDR3 reads CASSSRTGESGNTIYF. In nucleotides, the CDR3 is TGTGCCAGCAGCAGTCGGACAGGGGAATCTGGAAACACCATATATTTT.

The chain recombines TRBV29-1 with TRBJ1-5; tentative D call: TRBD1 (6 bases). Trimming stripped 4 bases from V and 1 base from J, with 14 bases between. This CDR3 comprises 15 residues. Germline-derived CDR1 and CDR2 are SQVTM and ANQGSEA. CDR3 coding DNA: TGCAGCGTTGCGGACCACAGGGACAGCAATCAGCCCCAGCATTTT. Its translation: CSVADHRDSNQPQHF.

The V call is TRBV6-2 or TRBV6-3, the J call TRBJ1-1; D uncertain. The CDR3 consists of 14 residues. Germline V gene lookup returns CDR1 MNHEY and CDR2 SVGEGT. V lost 2 bases and J 1 base, leaving 8 bases between the germline ends. The CDR3 is CASSYHSGNTEAFF. The CDR3 nucleotides are TGTGCCAGCAGTTACCACTCAGGGAACACTGAAGCTTTCTTT.

This clonotype was seen just once. The chain joins TRBV30 to TRBJ1-4; tentatively, D is TRBD1 (6 bases). Trimming pared 4 bases from V and 11 bases from J, leaving 11 bases between. The CDR3 is 11 amino acids. The germline CDR1 and CDR2 sequences are GTSNPN and SVGIG (reference sequence). This CDR3 is CAWTEGDKLFF. The CDR3 DNA sequence: TGTGCCTGGACCGAGGGGGATAAACTGTTTTTT.

This chain joins TRBV20-1 and TRBJ2-5, with 8 nucleotides matching TRBD2. The CDR3 covers 16 residues. Trimming took 3 bases from V and 5 from J; bases not matched to a gene: 14. Germline V CDR1 and CDR2: DFQATT, SNEGSKA (reference sequence). The CDR3 region is CSASPPLAGRGETQYF. CDR3 nucleotide sequence: TGCAGTGCTAGTCCCCCACTAGCCGGGAGGGGGGAGACCCAGTACTTC.

This clonotype has a single count. The chain carries TRBV14 and TRBJ2-7; D is perhaps TRBD1 (7 bases). V lost 4 bases and J 5 bases, leaving 21 bases between the germline ends. The CDR3 totals 16 residues. Germline V gene sequence: CDR1 SGHDN, CDR2 FVKESK. Written as DNA, the CDR3 is TGTGCCAGCAGCCCCCCCGCGGCAGGGGGGAGAAACGAGCAGTACTTC. Translating gives CASSPPAAGGRNEQYF.

The gene calls are TRBV6-2 or TRBV6-3 and TRBJ2-2, with D possibly matching TRBD2 (6 bases). The V gene lost 5 bases and the J gene lost 4 bases, with 11 bases spanning the gap. Germline V gene sequence: CDR1 MNHEY, CDR2 SVGEGT. The length of the CDR3 is 14 residues. Here the CDR3 reads CASSDGGGTGELFF. For the CDR3, the DNA is TGTGCCAGCAGTGACGGGGGAGGCACCGGGGAGCTGTTTTTT.

This clonotype was found a few times. The V call is TRBV12-3 or TRBV12-4, the J call TRBJ2-5; D not resolved. The CDR3 is made up of 14 amino acids. V lost 1 base, J lost 9 bases, and 15 bases lay in between. In nucleotides, the CDR3 is TGTGCCAGCAGTTTAGGACAATCGCAAGAAGCCCAGTACTTC. Translating gives CASSLGQSQEAQYF.

There are a few counts of this clonotype. V usage is TRBV12-3 or TRBV12-4 and J usage is TRBJ1-1; 8 bases match TRBD1. The V and J ends lost 7 bases and 6 bases, in that order; junction bases with no gene match: 10. The CDR3 sequence is 14 residues long. CDR3 amino acids: CASIRTGYKAEAFF. The CDR3 DNA follows: TGTGCCAGCATACGGACAGGGTATAAGGCTGAAGCTTTCTTT.